This is a list of T cell receptor beta chains from one sample in a study of beta chain features in type 1 diabetes. Measured with immunoSEQ multiplex PCR; TCRdb has only the in-frame clones, and not every one. The sample holds a few hundred thousand clones, around 10% seen once. The sample comprised central memory CD4+ T cells from blood. The receptors here all came from a man aged 25-45 years with type 1 diabetes. Each CDR3 is given with its conserved first and last residue. A D gene is named only where the DNA matches it firmly. Size is omitted from some rows. Given values are once, few, many or a class for expanded clones.

clone size: few
V gene: TRBV6-1
D gene: -
J gene: TRBJ1-2
CDR3 protein: CASSEAGKGSGGYTF
CDR3 DNA: TGTGCCAGCAGTGAAGCGGGCAAGGGATCGGGCGGCTACACCTTC

clone size: -
V gene: TRBV5-1
D gene: -
J gene: TRBJ2-7
CDR3 protein: CASSTSSATKSYEQYF
CDR3 DNA: TGCGCCAGCAGCACGTCTAGCGCTACCAAATCCTACGAGCAGTACTTC

clone size: -
V gene: TRBV2
D gene: TRBD2
J gene: TRBJ2-4
CDR3 protein: CASSPSTSGKNIQYF
CDR3 DNA: TGTGCCAGCAGTCCCTCGACTAGCGGAAAAAACATTCAGTACTTC

clone size: few
V gene: TRBV4-1
D gene: -
J gene: TRBJ1-2
CDR3 protein: CASSQDLGAGYTF
CDR3 DNA: TGCGCCAGCAGCCAAGATCTGGGGGCTGGCTACACCTTC

clone size: -
V gene: TRBV19
D gene: -
J gene: TRBJ1-5
CDR3 protein: CASSMWTSNQPQHF
CDR3 DNA: TGTGCCAGTAGTATGTGGACATCTAATCAGCCCCAGCATTTT

clone size: -
V gene: TRBV7-3
D gene: TRBD2
J gene: TRBJ2-7
CDR3 protein: CASSPGGTSGSEQYF
CDR3 DNA: TGTGCCAGCAGCCCCGGAGGGACTAGCGGGAGTGAGCAGTACTTC

clone size: few
V gene: TRBV5-1
D gene: TRBD2
J gene: TRBJ2-7
CDR3 protein: CASSSSGTEKAQYF
CDR3 DNA: TGCGCCAGCAGCTCTAGCGGGACGGAAAAAGCGCAGTACTTC

clone size: few
V gene: TRBV6-5
D gene: TRBD2
J gene: TRBJ2-1
CDR3 protein: CASSRGLAGEYEQFF
CDR3 DNA: TGTGCCAGCAGCCGCGGGCTAGCGGGAGAGTATGAGCAGTTCTTC

clone size: -
V gene: TRBV7-9
D gene: -
J gene: TRBJ1-1
CDR3 protein: CASILTTLNTEAFF
CDR3 DNA: TGTGCCAGCATCCTCACAACACTGAACACTGAAGCTTTCTTT

clone size: -
V gene: TRBV4-2
D gene: TRBD1
J gene: TRBJ2-3
CDR3 protein: CASSQDRTGPGDTQYF
CDR3 DNA: TGTGCCAGCAGCCAAGATAGGACAGGCCCAGGAGATACGCAGTATTTT

clone size: -
V gene: TRBV18
D gene: -
J gene: TRBJ1-4
CDR3 protein: CASSGIGGIAEKLFF
CDR3 DNA: TGTGCCAGCTCGGGTATTGGAGGGATTGCTGAAAAACTGTTTTTT

clone size: many
V gene: TRBV28
D gene: TRBD1
J gene: TRBJ1-2
CDR3 protein: CANQGQYGYTF
CDR3 DNA: TGTGCCAACCAGGGACAGTATGGCTACACCTTC

clone size: few
V gene: TRBV7-2
D gene: TRBD1
J gene: TRBJ2-7
CDR3 protein: CASSTHPGQGYEQYF
CDR3 DNA: TGTGCCAGCAGCACCCACCCGGGACAGGGCTACGAGCAGTACTTC

clone size: few
V gene: TRBV5-1
D gene: -
J gene: TRBJ2-2
CDR3 protein: CASGVGLWNTGELFF
CDR3 DNA: TGCGCCAGCGGCGTCGGGCTTTGGAACACCGGGGAGCTGTTTTTT

clone size: -
V gene: TRBV28
D gene: -
J gene: TRBJ2-5
CDR3 protein: CASRLGPETQYF
CDR3 DNA: TGTGCCAGCAGACTAGGACCGGAGACCCAGTACTTC

clone size: -
V gene: TRBV7-2
D gene: -
J gene: TRBJ2-7
CDR3 protein: CASSLGLGQVYEQYF
CDR3 DNA: TGTGCCAGCAGCTTAGGTTTGGGACAAGTCTACGAGCAGTACTTC

clone size: -
V gene: TRBV28
D gene: -
J gene: TRBJ1-5
CDR3 protein: CASSPTRAFGQPQHF
CDR3 DNA: TGTGCCAGCAGTCCCACGAGGGCCTTCGGACAGCCCCAGCATTTT

clone size: few
V gene: TRBV4-2
D gene: TRBD1
J gene: TRBJ2-7
CDR3 protein: CASSQDHRGDEQYF
CDR3 DNA: TGTGCCAGCAGCCAAGATCACAGGGGAGACGAGCAGTACTTC

clone size: few
V gene: TRBV7-9
D gene: -
J gene: TRBJ2-7
CDR3 protein: CASSLDPGIGYEQYF
CDR3 DNA: TGTGCCAGCAGCTTAGATCCGGGTATCGGCTACGAGCAGTACTTC

clone size: -
V gene: TRBV29-1
D gene: -
J gene: TRBJ1-1
CDR3 protein: CSVVAYMNTEAFF
CDR3 DNA: TGCAGCGTTGTAGCGTATATGAACACTGAAGCTTTCTTT

clone size: -
V gene: TRBV18
D gene: -
J gene: TRBJ2-6
CDR3 protein: CASSPGPPASGANVLTF
CDR3 DNA: TGTGCCAGCTCTCCCGGGCCACCAGCCTCTGGGGCCAACGTCCTGACTTTC

clone size: few
V gene: TRBV28
D gene: TRBD1
J gene: TRBJ1-1
CDR3 protein: CASSLGDREGTEAFF
CDR3 DNA: TGTGCCAGCAGTCTCGGGGACAGGGAGGGAACTGAAGCTTTCTTT

clone size: few
V gene: TRBV6-5
D gene: TRBD1
J gene: TRBJ1-3
CDR3 protein: CASSYSTGAGNTIYF
CDR3 DNA: TGTGCCAGCAGTTACTCGACAGGGGCTGGAAACACCATATATTTT

clone size: -
V gene: TRBV5-6
D gene: -
J gene: TRBJ2-7
CDR3 protein: CASSLGAGNGDEQYF
CDR3 DNA: TGTGCCAGCAGCTTGGGGGCGGGGAACGGGGACGAGCAGTACTTC

clone size: -
V gene: TRBV6-5
D gene: -
J gene: TRBJ2-7
CDR3 protein: CASSYGREQYF
CDR3 DNA: TGTGCCAGCAGTTACGGGAGGGAGCAGTACTTC

clone size: -
V gene: TRBV5-1
D gene: -
J gene: TRBJ2-5
CDR3 protein: CASSLRTPGGRETQYF
CDR3 DNA: TGCGCCAGCAGCTTGAGAACTCCCGGAGGTCGAGAGACCCAGTACTTC

clone size: -
V gene: TRBV7-2
D gene: TRBD2
J gene: TRBJ2-2
CDR3 protein: CASSPWTSGSRRTGELFF
CDR3 DNA: TGTGCCAGCAGCCCCTGGACTAGCGGGAGTCGACGTACCGGGGAGCTGTTTTTT

clone size: few
V gene: TRBV27
D gene: -
J gene: TRBJ2-5
CDR3 protein: CASGLGGPGGTQYF
CDR3 DNA: TGTGCCAGCGGGTTGGGGGGGCCTGGAGGGACCCAGTACTTC

clone size: -
V gene: TRBV2
D gene: -
J gene: TRBJ2-1
CDR3 protein: CASSVGGSSLSYNEQFF
CDR3 DNA: TGTGCCAGCAGTGTCGGGGGATCATCCTTATCCTACAATGAGCAGTTCTTC